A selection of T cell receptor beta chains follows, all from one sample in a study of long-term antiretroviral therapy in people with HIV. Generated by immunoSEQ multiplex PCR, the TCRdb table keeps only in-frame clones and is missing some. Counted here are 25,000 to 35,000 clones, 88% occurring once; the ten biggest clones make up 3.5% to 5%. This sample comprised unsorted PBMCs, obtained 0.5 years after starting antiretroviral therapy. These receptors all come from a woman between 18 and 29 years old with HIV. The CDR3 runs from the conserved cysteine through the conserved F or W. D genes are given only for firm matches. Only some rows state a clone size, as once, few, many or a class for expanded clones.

cdr3_nt: TGTGCCAGCAGCCCGGGACTAGCGGACAATGAGCAGTTCTTC; cdr3_aa: CASSPGLADNEQFF; clone_size: .; cdr3_length: 14; d_call: TRBD2; v_call: TRBV7-3; j_call: TRBJ2-1
cdr3_nt: TGTGCCAGCAGCCCCCTAGCGGGAGAGTTCTACGAGCAGTACTTC; cdr3_aa: CASSPLAGEFYEQYF; clone_size: .; cdr3_length: 15; d_call: TRBD2; v_call: TRBV5-6; j_call: TRBJ2-7
cdr3_nt: TGTGCCAGCTCAGGCGACAAGTACGAGCAGTACTTC; cdr3_aa: CASSGDKYEQYF; clone_size: .; cdr3_length: 12; d_call: .; v_call: TRBV18; j_call: TRBJ2-7
cdr3_nt: TGCGCCAGCAGCCAAGGACCCACTAGGGAACCCTACGAGCAGTACTTC; cdr3_aa: CASSQGPTREPYEQYF; clone_size: .; cdr3_length: 16; d_call: .; v_call: TRBV4-1; j_call: TRBJ2-7
cdr3_nt: TGTGCCATCAGCCCCGGGACAGGGGACGCCTACGAGCAGTACTTC; cdr3_aa: CAISPGTGDAYEQYF; clone_size: .; cdr3_length: 15; d_call: TRBD1; v_call: TRBV10-3; j_call: TRBJ2-7
cdr3_nt: TGTGCCAGCAGTCTTCTGGGACAGTATAGCAATCAGCCCCAGCATTTT; cdr3_aa: CASSLLGQYSNQPQHF; clone_size: .; cdr3_length: 16; d_call: TRBD1; v_call: TRBV27; j_call: TRBJ1-5
cdr3_nt: TGTGCCAGCATGCCTTATTTAGCGGGAGGGCCTAAGGAGACCCAGTACTTC; cdr3_aa: CASMPYLAGGPKETQYF; clone_size: .; cdr3_length: 17; d_call: TRBD2; v_call: TRBV11-2; j_call: TRBJ2-5
cdr3_nt: TGTGCCAGCAGCTTCGGGTACGAGCAGTACTTC; cdr3_aa: CASSFGYEQYF; clone_size: few; cdr3_length: 11; d_call: .; v_call: TRBV13; j_call: TRBJ2-7
cdr3_nt: TGTGCCAGCAGCCTCCGGACCCGGTGGGAGACCCAGTACTTC; cdr3_aa: CASSLRTRWETQYF; clone_size: .; cdr3_length: 14; d_call: .; v_call: TRBV9; j_call: TRBJ2-5
cdr3_nt: TGTGCCAGCAGCTTTTATCGGGGTACGGTCAATGAGCAGTTCTTC; cdr3_aa: CASSFYRGTVNEQFF; clone_size: once; cdr3_length: 15; d_call: .; v_call: TRBV11-2; j_call: TRBJ2-1
cdr3_nt: TGCGCCAGCAGCTTGAGGACTAGCGGGAGACCGGGACATCAGTATTTT; cdr3_aa: CASSLRTSGRPGHQYF; clone_size: .; cdr3_length: 16; d_call: TRBD2; v_call: TRBV5-1; j_call: TRBJ2-3
cdr3_nt: TGTGCCAGCAGCGTAGCGGATGAGCAGTTCTTC; cdr3_aa: CASSVADEQFF; clone_size: .; cdr3_length: 11; d_call: .; v_call: TRBV9; j_call: TRBJ2-1
cdr3_nt: TGTGCCAGCAGCTCTAACATCGGGGCAGATACGCAGTATTTT; cdr3_aa: CASSSNIGADTQYF; clone_size: .; cdr3_length: 14; d_call: .; v_call: TRBV7-3; j_call: TRBJ2-3
cdr3_nt: TGTGCCAGCAGTTACTCGATTATACTCCGGAACACTGAAGCTTTCTTT; cdr3_aa: CASSYSIILRNTEAFF; clone_size: .; cdr3_length: 16; d_call: .; v_call: TRBV6-5; j_call: TRBJ1-1
cdr3_nt: TGTGCCACCAGCAGAGTGGGCCCCTCTGGGGCCAACGTCCTGACTTTC; cdr3_aa: CATSRVGPSGANVLTF; clone_size: .; cdr3_length: 16; d_call: .; v_call: TRBV15; j_call: TRBJ2-6
cdr3_nt: TGTGCCAGCAGCTTACCCGGGACAGGGGCCTACGAGCAGTACTTC; cdr3_aa: CASSLPGTGAYEQYF; clone_size: .; cdr3_length: 15; d_call: TRBD1; v_call: TRBV7-9; j_call: TRBJ2-7
cdr3_nt: TGTGCCAGCAGTGAATGGATAGGGGGAGCTTTCTTT; cdr3_aa: CASSEWIGGAFF; clone_size: .; cdr3_length: 12; d_call: .; v_call: TRBV25-1; j_call: TRBJ1-1
cdr3_nt: TGTGCCAGCAGACGGACTAGCGGGCCCTACAATGAGCAGTTCTTC; cdr3_aa: CASRRTSGPYNEQFF; clone_size: .; cdr3_length: 15; d_call: TRBD2; v_call: TRBV11-2; j_call: TRBJ2-1
cdr3_nt: TGTGCCATCAGTGTAAGCGGGACAGGGGGATTCAATGGCTACACCTTC; cdr3_aa: CAISVSGTGGFNGYTF; clone_size: .; cdr3_length: 16; d_call: TRBD1; v_call: TRBV10-3; j_call: TRBJ1-2
cdr3_nt: TGTGCCACCAGCAGAGACAACCTAGCCGCGGAGACCCAGTACTTC; cdr3_aa: CATSRDNLAAETQYF; clone_size: .; cdr3_length: 15; d_call: .; v_call: TRBV15; j_call: TRBJ2-5
cdr3_nt: TGTGCCAGCAGCCGAGACAGATACGAGCAGTACTTC; cdr3_aa: CASSRDRYEQYF; clone_size: .; cdr3_length: 12; d_call: .; v_call: TRBV7-9; j_call: TRBJ2-7
cdr3_nt: TGTGCCAGCAGCACGGGACTAGCGGGAGAATGGACGGGCTACAATGAGCAGTTCTTC; cdr3_aa: CASSTGLAGEWTGYNEQFF; clone_size: .; cdr3_length: 19; d_call: TRBD2; v_call: TRBV5-6; j_call: TRBJ2-1
cdr3_nt: TGTGCCAGCAGTAGGGGACAGATAAATTCACCCCTCCACTTT; cdr3_aa: CASSRGQINSPLHF; clone_size: .; cdr3_length: 14; d_call: TRBD1; v_call: TRBV27; j_call: TRBJ1-6
cdr3_nt: TGTGCCAGAAGCCGCGGTCCTCCGCTCGACTACACCTTC; cdr3_aa: CARSRGPPLDYTF; clone_size: few; cdr3_length: 13; d_call: .; v_call: TRBV5-3; j_call: TRBJ1-2
cdr3_nt: TGTGCCAGCAGTCACAGCGGGAGTCAGGGCAATGAGCAGTTCTTC; cdr3_aa: CASSHSGSQGNEQFF; clone_size: once; cdr3_length: 15; d_call: TRBD2; v_call: TRBV11-2; j_call: TRBJ2-1
cdr3_nt: TGTGCCAGCACCATACTACGACAGGGAGGGGGGGAAAAACTGTTTTTT; cdr3_aa: CASTILRQGGGEKLFF; clone_size: .; cdr3_length: 16; d_call: TRBD1; v_call: TRBV28; j_call: TRBJ1-4
cdr3_nt: TGTGCCAGCTCTCCCCCCGGGACCGCACGGGCAGATACGCAGTATTTT; cdr3_aa: CASSPPGTARADTQYF; clone_size: .; cdr3_length: 16; d_call: .; v_call: TRBV18; j_call: TRBJ2-3
cdr3_nt: TGTGCCAGCAGCCTTGATCCAGTGACCACCTACGAGCAGTACTTC; cdr3_aa: CASSLDPVTTYEQYF; clone_size: .; cdr3_length: 15; d_call: .; v_call: TRBV9; j_call: TRBJ2-7
cdr3_nt: TGCGCCAGCACCGAGGCACTATCTCTCTCCTACGAGCAGTACTTC; cdr3_aa: CASTEALSLSYEQYF; clone_size: .; cdr3_length: 15; d_call: .; v_call: TRBV10-2; j_call: TRBJ2-7
cdr3_nt: TGTGCCACCAGCAGAGTAGGGGGAAGGGAATACGAGCAGTACTTC; cdr3_aa: CATSRVGGREYEQYF; clone_size: .; cdr3_length: 15; d_call: .; v_call: TRBV15; j_call: TRBJ2-7
cdr3_nt: TGTGCCAGCAGCTTGGGCGGCGAGGGAAACATTCAGTACTTC; cdr3_aa: CASSLGGEGNIQYF; clone_size: once; cdr3_length: 14; d_call: .; v_call: TRBV5-6; j_call: TRBJ2-4
cdr3_nt: TGTGCCAGTAGTATAGCGGGTAGCGGATACACAGATACGCAGTATTTT; cdr3_aa: CASSIAGSGYTDTQYF; clone_size: .; cdr3_length: 16; d_call: .; v_call: TRBV19; j_call: TRBJ2-3
cdr3_nt: TGTGCCAGCAGCCCTTTCACCAGTGAGCAGTTCTTC; cdr3_aa: CASSPFTSEQFF; clone_size: few; cdr3_length: 12; d_call: .; v_call: TRBV5-4; j_call: TRBJ2-1
cdr3_nt: TGTGCCAGCTCATCAGGAGCCTACGAGCAGTACTTC; cdr3_aa: CASSSGAYEQYF; clone_size: .; cdr3_length: 12; d_call: .; v_call: TRBV18; j_call: TRBJ2-7
cdr3_nt: TGTGCCAGCAGCTTCCAACAGGGCTATGGCTACACCTTC; cdr3_aa: CASSFQQGYGYTF; clone_size: .; cdr3_length: 13; d_call: .; v_call: TRBV5-6; j_call: TRBJ1-2
cdr3_nt: TGTGCCAGCAGCTTTTGGACTAGCCCCAAAAGCTCCTACAATGAGCAGTTCTTC; cdr3_aa: CASSFWTSPKSSYNEQFF; clone_size: .; cdr3_length: 18; d_call: TRBD2; v_call: TRBV13; j_call: TRBJ2-1
cdr3_nt: TGTGCCATCAGTGTTACCGACCCCCGGGAGACAGATACGCAGTATTTT; cdr3_aa: CAISVTDPRETDTQYF; clone_size: .; cdr3_length: 16; d_call: .; v_call: TRBV10-3; j_call: TRBJ2-3
cdr3_nt: TGCGCCAGCAGCCAAGCCGCAGTCCGGACTAGGGGGTCCTCCGATACGCAGTATTTT; cdr3_aa: CASSQAAVRTRGSSDTQYF; clone_size: once; cdr3_length: 19; d_call: .; v_call: TRBV4-3; j_call: TRBJ2-3
cdr3_nt: TGTGCCAGTAGGAAACCGGGACGTGGTGAATCGACGCAGTATTTT; cdr3_aa: CASRKPGRGESTQYF; clone_size: .; cdr3_length: 15; d_call: .; v_call: TRBV19; j_call: TRBJ2-3
cdr3_nt: TGTGCCAGCAGCCCTACGGGCTCCTACGAGCAGTACTTC; cdr3_aa: CASSPTGSYEQYF; clone_size: .; cdr3_length: 13; d_call: .; v_call: TRBV9; j_call: TRBJ2-7
cdr3_nt: TGTGCCAGCAGTTTATTTGGCACAGATACGCAGTATTTT; cdr3_aa: CASSLFGTDTQYF; clone_size: .; cdr3_length: 13; d_call: .; v_call: TRBV27; j_call: TRBJ2-3
cdr3_nt: TGCAGCTCAAAGGGTCGGCGATCGCAGTTCTTC; cdr3_aa: CSSKGRRSQFF; clone_size: .; cdr3_length: 11; d_call: .; v_call: TRBV20-1; j_call: TRBJ2-1
cdr3_nt: TGTGCCAGTACCCCTCCAGGGGTCGTATTCACAGATACGCAGTATTTT; cdr3_aa: CASTPPGVVFTDTQYF; clone_size: .; cdr3_length: 16; d_call: .; v_call: TRBV19; j_call: TRBJ2-3
cdr3_nt: TGTGCCAGCGCCCGAAGGAACTATGGCTACACCTTC; cdr3_aa: CASARRNYGYTF; clone_size: .; cdr3_length: 12; d_call: .; v_call: TRBV5-8; j_call: TRBJ1-2
cdr3_nt: TGTGCCAGCAGTCTCCCCGGGGTAGTCGACCAAGAGACCCAGTACTTC; cdr3_aa: CASSLPGVVDQETQYF; clone_size: .; cdr3_length: 16; d_call: .; v_call: TRBV28; j_call: TRBJ2-5
cdr3_nt: TGTGCCAGCAGCTTAGAACACAGCGGAAACACCATATATTTT; cdr3_aa: CASSLEHSGNTIYF; clone_size: .; cdr3_length: 14; d_call: .; v_call: TRBV7-2; j_call: TRBJ1-3
cdr3_nt: TGTGCCAGCAGCGAAAAACTAGCGGGAGGGCCATTGGGATACGAGCAGTACTTC; cdr3_aa: CASSEKLAGGPLGYEQYF; clone_size: .; cdr3_length: 18; d_call: TRBD2; v_call: TRBV5-6; j_call: TRBJ2-7
cdr3_nt: TGCGCCAGCAGCCAAGATGTTCAGCCTCTGCTCTCGGGCACTGAAGCTTTCTTT; cdr3_aa: CASSQDVQPLLSGTEAFF; clone_size: .; cdr3_length: 18; d_call: .; v_call: TRBV4-1; j_call: TRBJ1-1
cdr3_nt: TGCGCCAGCAGCCAAGGTAGGACTAGCGGGCGCTACGAGCAGTACTTC; cdr3_aa: CASSQGRTSGRYEQYF; clone_size: .; cdr3_length: 16; d_call: TRBD2; v_call: TRBV4-3; j_call: TRBJ2-7
cdr3_nt: TGTGCCAGCAGCCCTAGCGGGACCCATACCTACAATGAGCAGTTCTTC; cdr3_aa: CASSPSGTHTYNEQFF; clone_size: .; cdr3_length: 16; d_call: TRBD2; v_call: TRBV7-3; j_call: TRBJ2-1
cdr3_nt: TGTGCCAGCAGCCCGGACGGAGCCTACGAGCAGTACTTC; cdr3_aa: CASSPDGAYEQYF; clone_size: .; cdr3_length: 13; d_call: .; v_call: TRBV13; j_call: TRBJ2-7
cdr3_nt: TGTGCCAGCAGTGGCCAGGGAAACACTGAAGCTTTCTTT; cdr3_aa: CASSGQGNTEAFF; clone_size: .; cdr3_length: 13; d_call: .; v_call: TRBV27; j_call: TRBJ1-1
cdr3_nt: TGTGCCGGCAAAAGAGGGCCCGGAAATCAGCCCCAGCATTTT; cdr3_aa: CAGKRGPGNQPQHF; clone_size: .; cdr3_length: 14; d_call: .; v_call: TRBV2; j_call: TRBJ1-5
cdr3_nt: TGTGCCAGCACCCTGGGAGGGGCTAGTGAGCAGTTCTTC; cdr3_aa: CASTLGGASEQFF; clone_size: .; cdr3_length: 13; d_call: TRBD2; v_call: TRBV27; j_call: TRBJ2-1
cdr3_nt: TGTGCCAGCAGTTTGTGGACTAGCGGGGGTTACACAGATACGCAGTATTTT; cdr3_aa: CASSLWTSGGYTDTQYF; clone_size: .; cdr3_length: 17; d_call: TRBD2; v_call: TRBV27; j_call: TRBJ2-3